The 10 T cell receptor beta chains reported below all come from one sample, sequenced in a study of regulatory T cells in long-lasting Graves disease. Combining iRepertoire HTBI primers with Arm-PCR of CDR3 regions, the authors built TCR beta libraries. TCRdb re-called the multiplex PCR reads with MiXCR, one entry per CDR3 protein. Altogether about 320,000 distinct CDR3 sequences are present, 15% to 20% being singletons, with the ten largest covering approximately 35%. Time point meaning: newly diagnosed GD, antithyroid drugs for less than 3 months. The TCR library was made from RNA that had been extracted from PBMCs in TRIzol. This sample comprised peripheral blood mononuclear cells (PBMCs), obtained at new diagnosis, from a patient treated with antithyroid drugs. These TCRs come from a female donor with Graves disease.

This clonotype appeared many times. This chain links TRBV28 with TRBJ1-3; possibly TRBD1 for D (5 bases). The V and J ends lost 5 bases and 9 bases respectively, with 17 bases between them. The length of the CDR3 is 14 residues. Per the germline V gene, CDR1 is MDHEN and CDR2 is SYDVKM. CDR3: CASSASGRGITIYF. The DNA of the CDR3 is TGTGCCAGCAGTGCCTCAGGGCGCGGCATCACCATATATTTT.

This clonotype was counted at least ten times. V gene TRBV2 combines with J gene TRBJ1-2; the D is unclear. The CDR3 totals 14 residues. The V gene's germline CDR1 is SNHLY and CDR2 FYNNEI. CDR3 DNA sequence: TGTGCTTCACAGTGGGGAGGGTTTGCGGATGGCTACACCTTC. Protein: CASQWGGFADGYTF.

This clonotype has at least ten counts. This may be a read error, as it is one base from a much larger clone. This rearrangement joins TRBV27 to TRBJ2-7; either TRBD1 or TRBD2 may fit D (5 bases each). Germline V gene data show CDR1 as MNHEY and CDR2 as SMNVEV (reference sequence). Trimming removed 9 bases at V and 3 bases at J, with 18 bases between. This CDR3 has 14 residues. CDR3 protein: CASSGLAGVYEQYF. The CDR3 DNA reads TGTGCCAGTTCGGGGCTAGCAGGAGTCTACGAGCAGTACTTC.

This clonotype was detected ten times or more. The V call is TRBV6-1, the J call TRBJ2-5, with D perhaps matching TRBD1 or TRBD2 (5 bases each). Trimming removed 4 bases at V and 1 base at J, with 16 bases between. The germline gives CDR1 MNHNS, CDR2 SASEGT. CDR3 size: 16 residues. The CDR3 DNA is TGTGCCAGCAGTGCACGCTTGGGACGCCCCCAAGAGACCCAGTACTTC. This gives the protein CASSARLGRPQETQYF.

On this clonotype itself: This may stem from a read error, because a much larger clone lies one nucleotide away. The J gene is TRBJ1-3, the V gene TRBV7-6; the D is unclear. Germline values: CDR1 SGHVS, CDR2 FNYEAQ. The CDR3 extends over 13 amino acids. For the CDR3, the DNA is TGTGCCAGCAGCTTAACGGCTGGAGACACCATATATTTT. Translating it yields CASSLTAGDTIYF. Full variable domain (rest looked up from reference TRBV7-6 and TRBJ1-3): GAGVSQSPRYKVTKRGQDVALRCDPISGHVSLYWYRQALGQGPEFLTYFNYEAQQDKSGLPNDRFSAERPEGSISTLTIQRTEQRDSAMYRCASSLTAGDTIYFGEGSWLTVV.

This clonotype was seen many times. The CDR3, as DNA: TGTGCCAGCAGCGCGACAGGGTTTGCAGATACGCAGTATTTT. Residues: CASSATGFADTQYF. This chain joins TRBV9 and TRBJ2-3, with TRBD1 matching 7 bases. The CDR3 consists of 14 residues. Germline V lookup: CDR1 SGDLS, CDR2 YYNGEE. The ends lost 3 bases at V and 4 bases at J; junction bases unmatched: 5. Complete variable domain (other parts from reference TRBV9 and TRBJ2-3): DSGVTQTPKHLITATGQRVTLRCSPRSGDLSVYWYQQSLDQGLQFLIQYYNGEERAKGNILERFSAQQFPDLHSELNLSSLELGDSALYFCASSATGFADTQYFGPGTRLTVL.

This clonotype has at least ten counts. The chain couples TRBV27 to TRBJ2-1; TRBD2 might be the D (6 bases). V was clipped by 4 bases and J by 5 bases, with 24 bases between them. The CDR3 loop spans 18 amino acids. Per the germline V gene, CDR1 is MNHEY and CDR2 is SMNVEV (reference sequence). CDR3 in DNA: TGTGCCAGCAGTTCTACGCTCACCGGGAGCTCTACGCACAATGAGCAGTTCTTC. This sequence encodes CASSSTLTGSSTHNEQFF.

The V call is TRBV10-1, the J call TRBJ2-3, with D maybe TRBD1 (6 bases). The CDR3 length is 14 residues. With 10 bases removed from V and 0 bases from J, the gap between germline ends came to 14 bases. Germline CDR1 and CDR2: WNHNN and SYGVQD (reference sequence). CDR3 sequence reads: CATTPDRSTDTQYF. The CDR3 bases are TGCGCCACCACCCCGGACAGAAGCACAGATACGCAGTATTTT.

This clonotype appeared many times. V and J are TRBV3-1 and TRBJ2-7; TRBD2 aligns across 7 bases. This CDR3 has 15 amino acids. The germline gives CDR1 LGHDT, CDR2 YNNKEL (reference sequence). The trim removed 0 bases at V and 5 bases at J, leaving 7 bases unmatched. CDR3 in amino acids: CASSQDGGRPHEQYF. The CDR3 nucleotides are TGTGCCAGCAGCCAAGACGGGGGGAGGCCCCACGAGCAGTACTTC.

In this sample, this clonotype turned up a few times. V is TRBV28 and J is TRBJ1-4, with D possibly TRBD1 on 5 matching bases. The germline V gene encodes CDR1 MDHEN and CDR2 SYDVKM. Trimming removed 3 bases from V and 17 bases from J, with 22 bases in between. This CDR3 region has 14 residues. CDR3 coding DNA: TGTGCCAGCAGTTTGGGACTGAATAATGAAAGACTATTTTTT. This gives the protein CASSLGLNNERLFF.